This TCR beta chain came from a study of cytomegalovirus exposure and HLA in healthy donors. Study-level points and caveats: Reports described diagnosis of cytomegalovirus status by the classifier as highly specific and sensitive. As a later analysis showed, a missense DCLRE1C variant was linked to trimming of TCR beta V- and J-genes. Cytomegalovirus association was listed for roughly 160 TCR beta chains.

With 60 Vbeta and 13 Jbeta primers, the PCR was carried out. Repertoires were generated with immunoSEQ multiplex PCR, while TCRdb's copy carries only in-frame clones and drops some. Of tens of thousands of clones listed, under 85% were seen once; the top ten hold less than 3.5%. A note on this clone: The target antigen is unknown.

The germline CDR1 and CDR2 sequences are GTSNPN and SVGIG (reference sequence). The V gene lost 4 bases and the J gene lost 4 bases, with 14 bases spanning the gap. This CDR3 region has 14 residues. Donors sampled were nominally healthy, though unrecorded immune exposures were likely. The receptor was derived from a woman aged 25-40 years in good health and CMV-seronegative. This sequence joins TRBV30 and TRBJ1-3, with D uncertain. The sample taken for sequencing was PBMCs. The CDR3 sequence is CAWKPVRSGNTIYF. CDR3 sequence (DNA): TGTGCCTGGAAGCCTGTTCGATCCGGAAACACCATATATTTT.